The 19 T cell receptor beta chains given below trace back to one sample, sequenced in a study of blood T cell repertoires in COVID-19 (dated by TCRdb to the early 2020s). Library construction relied on the immunoSEQ multiplex PCR assay. Here the immuneACCESS table is served through TCRdb, limited to in-frame sequences with V and J called. Missing clones are a known gap in these copies; in checked studies unresolved V genes cover under half, and the rest lacks a known reason. Within this sample are 200,000 to 250,000 clones, with nearly 90% of them counted one time only. About 15% of the sample is held by the ten biggest clonotypes. The sample was PBMCs or T cells enriched from blood (not recorded which). These receptors came from a man under 40 who had been exposed to COVID-19.

The chain uses TRBV10-3 and TRBJ1-2; TRBD1 matches 9 bases. Germline CDR1 reads ENHRY; CDR2 reads SYGVKD. V dropped 8 bases and J dropped 5; count of bases not matched to a gene: 6. The CDR3 consists of 13 residues. The CDR3 coding sequence is TGTGCCATCGGGGGGACAGGGTCGTATGGCTACACCTTC. Translating it yields CAIGGTGSYGYTF.

The CDR3 loop is CASSQSPDLDYEQYF. CDR3 sequence (DNA): TGCGCCAGCAGCCAATCCCCGGACTTGGACTACGAGCAGTACTTC. The J gene is TRBJ2-7, the V gene TRBV4-1; D may be TRBD2 (5 bases). The CDR3 totals 15 residues. Trimming left V 2 bases short and J 3 bases short, with 14 bases between. The germline V gene encodes CDR1 MGHRA and CDR2 YSYEKL.

The chain uses TRBV29-1 and TRBJ1-2, with D possibly matching TRBD1 (6 bases). The germline V gene encodes CDR1 SQVTM and CDR2 ANQGSEA. Trimming stripped 4 bases from V and 8 bases from J, with 14 bases between. The CDR3 extends over 12 amino acids. This CDR3 reads CSVGNRAQGYTF. The CDR3 bases are TGCAGCGTTGGTAACAGGGCTCAGGGCTACACCTTC.

The CDR3 here is CASSRDTGLKAEAFF. CDR3 DNA: TGTGCCAGTAGCAGAGACACAGGGTTGAAGGCTGAAGCTTTCTTT. The rearrangement links TRBV19 to TRBJ1-1, with D possibly TRBD1 on 6 matching bases. Germline lookup yields CDR1 LNHDA and CDR2 SQIVND (reference sequence). The CDR3 extends over 15 amino acids. V lost 6 bases to trimming and J lost 6 bases, with 20 bases between them.

V gene TRBV7-9 combines with J gene TRBJ2-5; D uncertain. Looked up from germline, CDR1 is SEHNR and CDR2 is FQNEAQ (reference sequence). V was shortened by 6 bases and J by 6 bases, with 17 bases between the two germline ends. The CDR3 consists of 14 residues. In DNA, the CDR3 is TGTGCCAGCAGAGACGGTTTGAGCAGGCAGACCCAGTACTTC. Translated: CASRDGLSRQTQYF.

The V gene is TRBV25-1, the J gene TRBJ1-6, with unresolved D. V lost 6 bases, J lost 10 bases, and 10 bases lay in between. This CDR3 has 12 amino acids. From germline, CDR1 is MGHDK and CDR2 SYGVNS. CDR3 loop: CASREGFSPLHF. The CDR3 DNA follows: TGTGCCAGCAGGGAGGGTTTCTCACCCCTCCACTTT.

CDR3 sequence (DNA): TGTGCCAGCAGTTATAGTCAGGCCTACTCTGGAAACACCATATATTTT. It is translated as CASSYSQAYSGNTIYF. The chain joins TRBV6-5 to TRBJ1-3; D is uncertain. The germline CDR1 and CDR2 sequences are MNHEY and SVGAGI. V shed 3 bases and J shed 0 bases, with 12 bases lying between them. The CDR3 covers 16 residues.

The chain joins TRBV6-4 to TRBJ1-2, with D possibly matching TRBD1 (6 bases). This CDR3 is built from 14 residues. From germline, CDR1 is MRHNA and CDR2 SNTAGT. Trimming stripped 0 bases from V and 7 bases from J, with 12 bases between. DNA for the CDR3: TGTGCCAGCAGTGACTCCTCGGACAGTTTTGGCTACACCTTC. Its protein is CASSDSSDSFGYTF.

The chain uses TRBV4-1 and TRBJ1-5, with D uncertain. The length of the CDR3 is 16 residues. Trimming left V 1 base short and J 0 bases short, with 10 bases between. Germline V gene data show CDR1 as MGHRA and CDR2 as YSYEKL. In DNA form, the CDR3 reads TGCGCCAGCAGCCAAGGTCAGGCACTTAGCAATCAGCCCCAGCATTTT. Amino acid sequence: CASSQGQALSNQPQHF.

This chain connects TRBV30 to TRBJ1-5; 9 bases fit TRBD1. CDR3 length: 14 residues. Germline CDR1 reads GTSNPN; CDR2 reads SVGIG (reference sequence). V dropped 3 bases and J dropped 7; count of bases not matched to a gene: 7. The DNA of the CDR3 is TGTGCCTGGAGGGGACAGGGACCTCGGCAGCCCCAGCATTTT. It specifies CAWRGQGPRQPQHF.

This rearrangement joins TRBV6-2 or TRBV6-3 to TRBJ2-2; a possible D gene is TRBD2 (7 bases). This CDR3 has 17 residues. V lost 2 bases to trimming and J lost 1 base, with 14 bases between them. Germline V gives CDR1 MNHEY, CDR2 SVGEGT. The CDR3 DNA reads TGTGCCAGCAGTTACCGTGGGAGGGGGTGGAACACCGGGGAGCTGTTTTTT. It translates to CASSYRGRGWNTGELFF.

The genes are TRBV7-2 and TRBJ2-5, with D tentatively TRBD1 (5 bases). CDR3 length: 14 residues. Trimming took 8 bases from V and 5 from J, leaving 18 bases between them. Germline V lookup: CDR1 SGHTA, CDR2 FQGNSA. Here the CDR3 DNA reads TGTGCCAGCGCAAGGGTAGGGGTGGGGGAGACCCAGTACTTC. Translated, it gives CASARVGVGETQYF.

This chain links TRBV7-6 with TRBJ2-7; TRBD1 matches 7 bases. Germline V lookup: CDR1 SGHVS, CDR2 FNYEAQ. The V gene end was trimmed by 5 bases and the J gene end by 5 bases; junction bases not matched to a gene: 15. The CDR3 is made up of 16 amino acids. The CDR3 DNA follows: TGTGCCAGCAGCCCAACCCCAGAGACAGGGTATAACGAGCAGTACTTC. The encoded protein is CASSPTPETGYNEQYF.

The gene calls are TRBV6-1 and TRBJ2-7, with 11 bases that match TRBD2. Germline CDR1 and CDR2: MNHNS and SASEGT. This CDR3 is 16 amino acids long. J gave up 6 bases and V 3 bases, and 10 bases lay outside the gene matches. Here the CDR3 DNA reads TGTGCCAGCAGTGAGACTAGCGGGGTCGCGGGGGGCGAGCAGTACTTC. It specifies CASSETSGVAGGEQYF.

J is TRBJ1-4 and V is TRBV4-2; tentative D call: TRBD1 (6 bases). This CDR3 contains 17 residues. Trimming pared 3 bases from V and 4 bases from J, leaving 18 bases between. The germline V gene encodes CDR1 LGHNA and CDR2 YNFKEQ. CDR3 nucleotide sequence: TGTGCCAGCAGCCAGTGGACGCGGGGGCAGAGTAATGAAAAACTGTTTTTT. Residues: CASSQWTRGQSNEKLFF.

The rearrangement uses TRBV24-1 and TRBJ1-5, with D perhaps TRBD1 (6 bases). The CDR3 is made up of 15 amino acids. V gave up 2 bases and J gave up 5 bases, with 12 bases separating them. From germline, CDR1 is KGHDR and CDR2 SFDVKD. CDR3 in amino acids: CATSDSRDTHQPQHF. CDR3 in DNA: TGTGCCACCAGTGATTCCCGGGACACACATCAGCCCCAGCATTTT.

V usage is TRBV4-1 and J usage is TRBJ1-5; TRBD1 aligns across 12 bases. The germline V gene encodes CDR1 MGHRA and CDR2 YSYEKL. This CDR3 is 19 amino acids long. Unmatched junction bases numbered 12, after V lost 0 bases and J lost 6 bases. The CDR3 nucleotides read TGCGCCAGCAGCCAAGATCCGGGGACAGGGGGCATATTAGGTCAGCCCCAGCATTTT. Its protein product is CASSQDPGTGGILGQPQHF.

Written as DNA, the CDR3 is TGTGCCAGCAGCGTAAGCGGGGGATACACAGATACGCAGTATTTT. Translation gives CASSVSGGYTDTQYF. The chain uses TRBV9 and TRBJ2-3, with TRBD2 identical over 8 bases. Germline V gives CDR1 SGDLS, CDR2 YYNGEE. The CDR3 is 15 amino acids. J lost 2 bases, V lost 1 base, and 3 bases had no gene match.

The chain recombines TRBV29-1 with TRBJ2-7, with D possibly matching TRBD2 (6 bases). The CDR3 has 13 amino acids. The V gene lost 4 bases and the J gene lost 2 bases, with 12 bases spanning the gap. Germline CDR1 and CDR2: SQVTM and ANQGSEA. The CDR3 loop is CSVGGWGAYEQYF. CDR3 nucleotide sequence: TGCAGCGTTGGAGGCTGGGGGGCCTACGAGCAGTACTTC.